The source of this T cell receptor beta chain is a study of beta chain features in type 1 diabetes. V lost 5 bases and J 4 bases, leaving 12 bases between the germline ends. The CDR3 contains 14 residues. Germline assignment: CDR1 LNHNV and CDR2 YYDKDF (reference sequence). Study-wide results and caveats: A moderate, significant TCRB CDR3 shortening appeared in type 1 diabetes across four CD4+ subsets. Individuals with type 1 diabetes displayed fewer insertions and more deletions at VDJ junctions. PCR might pick shorter templates more often, in the same way for patients and controls.

This clone appeared a few times. The antigen remains unidentified. Without exception, sorted populations had purity beyond 95%. All of the isolated RNA was reverse transcribed, so expressed TCRB transcripts were sequenced. The table came from immunoSEQ multiplex PCR; TCRdb's copy has only in-frame clones and leaves some out. The sample yields under 350,000 clones, 13% to 15% seen once. The sequenced sample consisted of naive CD4+ T cells from blood. This receptor was identified in a man aged 25 to 45 with type 1 diabetes. V usage is TRBV15 and J usage is TRBJ2-1; no definite D call. In DNA form, the CDR3 reads TGTGCCACCAGCCGCCACGACTCTTACAATGAGCAGTTCTTC. Translation gives CATSRHDSYNEQFF.